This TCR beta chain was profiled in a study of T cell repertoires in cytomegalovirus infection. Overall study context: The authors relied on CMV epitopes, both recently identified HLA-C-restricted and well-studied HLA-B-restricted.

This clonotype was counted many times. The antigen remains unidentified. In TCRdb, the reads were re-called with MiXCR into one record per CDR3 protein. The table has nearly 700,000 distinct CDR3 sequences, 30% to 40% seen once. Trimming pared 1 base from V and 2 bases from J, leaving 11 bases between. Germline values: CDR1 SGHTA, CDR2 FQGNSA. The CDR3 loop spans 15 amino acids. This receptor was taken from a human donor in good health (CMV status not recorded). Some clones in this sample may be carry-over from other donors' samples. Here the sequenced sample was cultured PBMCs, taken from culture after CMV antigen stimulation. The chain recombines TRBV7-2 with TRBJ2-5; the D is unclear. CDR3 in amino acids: CASSLVGTVQETQYF. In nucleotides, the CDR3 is TGTGCCAGCAGCTTAGTCGGCACAGTTCAAGAGACCCAGTACTTC.